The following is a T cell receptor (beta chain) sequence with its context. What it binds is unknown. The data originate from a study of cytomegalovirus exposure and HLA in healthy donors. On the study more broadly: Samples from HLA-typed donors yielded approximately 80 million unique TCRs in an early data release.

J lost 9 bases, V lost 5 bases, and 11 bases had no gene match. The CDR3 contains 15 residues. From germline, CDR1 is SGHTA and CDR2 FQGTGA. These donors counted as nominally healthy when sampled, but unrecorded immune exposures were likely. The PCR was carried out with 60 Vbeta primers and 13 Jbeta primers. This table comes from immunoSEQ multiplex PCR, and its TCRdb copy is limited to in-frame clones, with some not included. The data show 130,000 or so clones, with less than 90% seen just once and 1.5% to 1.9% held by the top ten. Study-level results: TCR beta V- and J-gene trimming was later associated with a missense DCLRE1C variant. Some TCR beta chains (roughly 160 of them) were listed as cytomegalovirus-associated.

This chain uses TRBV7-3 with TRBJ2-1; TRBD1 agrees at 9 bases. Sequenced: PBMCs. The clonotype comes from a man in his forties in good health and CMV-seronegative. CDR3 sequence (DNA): TGTGCCAGCAGCCCCCGGGACAGGGAGGACGTTGAGCAGTTCTTC. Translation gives CASSPRDREDVEQFF.